Listed below are T cell receptor beta chains from one sample, sequenced in a study of T-cell reconstitution after alpha-beta-depleted transplantation in children. TCRdb redid the calling of the PCR reads with MiXCR, one entry per CDR3 protein. The sample shows approximately 240,000 distinct CDR3 sequences, around 9.5% of them seen only once. Sequencing was performed on PBMCs from the stem cell graft donor, taken from the stem cell graft. Receptors originate from a human donor who donated a stem cell graft to a child with acute lymphoblastic leukemia. The CDR3 runs from the conserved cysteine through the conserved F or W. Fields, in order: D gene, clone size, V gene, J gene, CDR3 protein, CDR3 DNA. D genes are given only for firm matches. The size field is filled for only some rows; it gives once, few, many or a size class.

D gene: TRBD1
clone size: many
V gene: TRBV20-1
J gene: TRBJ2-2
CDR3 protein: CSAPQGARSGELFF
CDR3 DNA: TGCAGTGCCCCACAGGGGGCGAGGAGCGGGGAGCTGTTTTTT

D gene: TRBD1
clone size: -
V gene: TRBV12-3/TRBV12-4
J gene: TRBJ2-2
CDR3 protein: CASSPRGTVNPDTGELFF
CDR3 DNA: TGTGCCAGCAGTCCTAGGGGGACAGTGAATCCGGACACCGGGGAGCTGTTTTTT

D gene: -
clone size: many
V gene: TRBV7-8
J gene: TRBJ2-2
CDR3 protein: CASSLDGGQNTGELFF
CDR3 DNA: TGTGCCAGCAGCTTAGATGGGGGCCAGAACACCGGGGAGCTGTTTTTT

D gene: TRBD2
clone size: few
V gene: TRBV5-5
J gene: TRBJ2-1
CDR3 protein: CASSLATSGGEQFF
CDR3 DNA: TGTGCCAGCAGCTTGGCGACTAGCGGGGGTGAGCAGTTCTTC

D gene: -
clone size: many
V gene: TRBV12-3/TRBV12-4
J gene: TRBJ1-4
CDR3 protein: CASRPNTGGDEKLFF
CDR3 DNA: TGTGCCAGCAGGCCCAACACGGGAGGAGATGAAAAACTGTTTTTT

D gene: -
clone size: -
V gene: TRBV20-1
J gene: TRBJ1-3
CDR3 protein: CSAPQTEGNTIYF
CDR3 DNA: TGCAGTGCTCCTCAGACGGAAGGAAACACCATATATTTT

D gene: -
clone size: few
V gene: TRBV5-1
J gene: TRBJ1-3
CDR3 protein: CASSRGTLGNTIYF
CDR3 DNA: TGCGCCAGCAGCCGAGGGACACTAGGAAACACCATATATTTT

D gene: -
clone size: -
V gene: TRBV11-2
J gene: TRBJ2-2
CDR3 protein: CASSFTGKAGELFF
CDR3 DNA: TGTGCCAGCAGCTTCACAGGGAAGGCCGGGGAGCTGTTTTTT

D gene: -
clone size: many
V gene: TRBV12-3/TRBV12-4
J gene: TRBJ1-3
CDR3 protein: CASSWDGGNTIYF
CDR3 DNA: TGTGCCAGCAGTTGGGACGGAGGAAACACCATATATTTT

D gene: -
clone size: many
V gene: TRBV10-2
J gene: TRBJ2-4
CDR3 protein: CASSFWPDRDRIQYF
CDR3 DNA: TGCGCCAGCAGTTTCTGGCCGGACCGGGATCGCATTCAGTACTTC

D gene: TRBD1
clone size: -
V gene: TRBV20-1
J gene: TRBJ2-7
CDR3 protein: CSASGDRGGKNEQYF
CDR3 DNA: TGCAGTGCTAGCGGGGACAGGGGGGGTAAAAACGAGCAGTACTTC

D gene: TRBD2
clone size: -
V gene: TRBV12-3/TRBV12-4
J gene: TRBJ2-1
CDR3 protein: CASTKTSGGADEQFF
CDR3 DNA: TGTGCCAGCACCAAGACTAGCGGGGGGGCCGATGAGCAGTTCTTC

D gene: TRBD1
clone size: few
V gene: TRBV5-1
J gene: TRBJ1-2
CDR3 protein: CASSPDDRVRGYTF
CDR3 DNA: TGCGCCAGCAGCCCCGACGACAGGGTGCGTGGCTACACCTTC

D gene: TRBD2
clone size: few
V gene: TRBV5-1
J gene: TRBJ2-2
CDR3 protein: CASSWRGTSGTGELFF
CDR3 DNA: TGCGCCAGCAGTTGGAGAGGGACTAGCGGAACCGGGGAGCTGTTTTTT

D gene: TRBD2
clone size: -
V gene: TRBV5-1
J gene: TRBJ2-5
CDR3 protein: CASRRGTSGKETQYF
CDR3 DNA: TGCGCCAGCAGGCGTGGAACTAGCGGAAAAGAGACCCAGTACTTC

D gene: TRBD2
clone size: once
V gene: TRBV7-9
J gene: TRBJ2-5
CDR3 protein: CASSSLRTSRETQYF
CDR3 DNA: TGTGCCAGCAGCTCACTTCGGACTAGCCGAGAGACCCAGTACTTC

D gene: -
clone size: few
V gene: TRBV29-1
J gene: TRBJ2-7
CDR3 protein: CSVGFTYEQYF
CDR3 DNA: TGCAGCGTTGGGTTCACCTACGAGCAGTACTTC

D gene: TRBD1
clone size: -
V gene: TRBV29-1
J gene: TRBJ2-3
CDR3 protein: CSVPGQGLSLGTDTQYF
CDR3 DNA: TGCAGCGTTCCGGGACAGGGGTTGAGCCTCGGCACAGATACGCAGTATTTT

D gene: -
clone size: many
V gene: TRBV7-8
J gene: TRBJ2-7
CDR3 protein: CASSLVQTYEQYF
CDR3 DNA: TGTGCCAGCAGCTTAGTACAAACCTACGAGCAGTACTTC

D gene: -
clone size: few
V gene: TRBV20-1
J gene: TRBJ1-4
CDR3 protein: CSARDGRWNEKLFF
CDR3 DNA: TGCAGTGCTAGAGATGGGCGTTGGAATGAAAAACTGTTTTTT

D gene: -
clone size: many
V gene: TRBV10-3
J gene: TRBJ2-1
CDR3 protein: CAISVSGGEYNEQFF
CDR3 DNA: TGTGCCATCAGTGTTTCGGGGGGCGAATACAATGAGCAGTTCTTC

D gene: TRBD2
clone size: few
V gene: TRBV7-2
J gene: TRBJ2-1
CDR3 protein: CASSKRGDPYNEQFF
CDR3 DNA: TGTGCCAGCAGCAAGCGGGGGGATCCCTACAATGAGCAGTTCTTC

D gene: TRBD2
clone size: -
V gene: TRBV5-1
J gene: TRBJ2-5
CDR3 protein: CASSLGSLAGGETQYF
CDR3 DNA: TGCGCCAGCAGCTTGGGTTCTCTAGCGGGAGGAGAGACCCAGTACTTC

D gene: TRBD2
clone size: -
V gene: TRBV7-8
J gene: TRBJ2-1
CDR3 protein: CASSELAGGLNNEQFF
CDR3 DNA: TGTGCCAGCAGCGAACTAGCGGGGGGGCTGAACAATGAGCAGTTCTTC

D gene: -
clone size: -
V gene: TRBV6-5
J gene: TRBJ2-7
CDR3 protein: CASSYSNVMNEQYF
CDR3 DNA: TGTGCCAGCAGTTACTCGAACGTTATGAACGAGCAGTACTTC

D gene: -
clone size: many
V gene: TRBV13
J gene: TRBJ2-2
CDR3 protein: CASSSALSPVVELFF
CDR3 DNA: TGTGCCAGCAGCTCAGCCCTAAGCCCCGTCGTGGAGCTGTTTTTT

D gene: TRBD1
clone size: many
V gene: TRBV7-7
J gene: TRBJ2-1
CDR3 protein: CASSLRQGGGESEQFF
CDR3 DNA: TGTGCCAGCAGCTTACGACAGGGGGGTGGGGAGTCTGAGCAGTTCTTC

D gene: -
clone size: many
V gene: TRBV12-3/TRBV12-4
J gene: TRBJ2-4
CDR3 protein: CASLRDGKNIQYF
CDR3 DNA: TGTGCCAGCCTCCGGGACGGTAAAAACATTCAGTACTTC

D gene: TRBD1
clone size: few
V gene: TRBV7-2
J gene: TRBJ2-2
CDR3 protein: CAGDRVNTGELFF
CDR3 DNA: TGTGCCGGGGACAGGGTCAACACCGGGGAGCTGTTTTTT

D gene: TRBD2
clone size: many
V gene: TRBV11-1
J gene: TRBJ2-2
CDR3 protein: CASSPRTSGGRNTGELFF
CDR3 DNA: TGTGCCAGCAGCCCAAGGACTAGCGGGGGGAGGAACACCGGGGAGCTGTTTTTT

D gene: TRBD2
clone size: -
V gene: TRBV2
J gene: TRBJ2-3
CDR3 protein: CASSDPLLWSGESDTQYF
CDR3 DNA: TGTGCCAGCAGCGACCCCCTTCTTTGGAGCGGGGAATCAGATACGCAGTATTTT

D gene: TRBD1
clone size: many
V gene: TRBV12-3/TRBV12-4
J gene: TRBJ1-1
CDR3 protein: CASSFTGEGTEAFF
CDR3 DNA: TGTGCCAGCAGTTTCACAGGGGAGGGGACTGAAGCTTTCTTT

D gene: -
clone size: many
V gene: TRBV12-3/TRBV12-4
J gene: TRBJ1-2
CDR3 protein: CASSLGNYGYTF
CDR3 DNA: TGTGCCAGCAGTTTGGGGAATTATGGCTACACCTTC

D gene: TRBD2
clone size: few
V gene: TRBV12-3/TRBV12-4
J gene: TRBJ2-5
CDR3 protein: CASRPGTSVETQYF
CDR3 DNA: TGTGCCAGCAGGCCCGGGACTAGTGTAGAGACCCAGTACTTC

D gene: -
clone size: -
V gene: TRBV5-1
J gene: TRBJ1-1
CDR3 protein: CASSAGEYTEAFF
CDR3 DNA: TGCGCCAGCAGCGCAGGGGAATACACTGAAGCTTTCTTT

D gene: -
clone size: few
V gene: TRBV11-2
J gene: TRBJ2-7
CDR3 protein: CASSQYYEQYF
CDR3 DNA: TGTGCCAGCAGTCAATACTACGAGCAGTACTTC

D gene: TRBD1
clone size: -
V gene: TRBV20-1
J gene: TRBJ2-5
CDR3 protein: CSAGPGQGIETQYF
CDR3 DNA: TGCAGTGCTGGACCGGGACAGGGGATCGAGACCCAGTACTTC

D gene: -
clone size: many
V gene: TRBV3-1
J gene: TRBJ2-7
CDR3 protein: CASSLGDNTYEQYF
CDR3 DNA: TGTGCCAGCAGCCTGGGAGATAATACCTACGAGCAGTACTTC

D gene: TRBD1
clone size: few
V gene: TRBV6-1
J gene: TRBJ2-2
CDR3 protein: CASRDRTTSNTGELFF
CDR3 DNA: TGTGCCAGCAGGGACAGGACCACATCGAACACCGGGGAGCTGTTTTTT

D gene: TRBD2
clone size: -
V gene: TRBV20-1
J gene: TRBJ2-1
CDR3 protein: CSVPPASGGYNEQFF
CDR3 DNA: TGCAGTGTCCCCCCGGCTAGCGGGGGCTACAATGAGCAGTTCTTC

D gene: TRBD2
clone size: -
V gene: TRBV24-1
J gene: TRBJ2-3
CDR3 protein: CATSDPRPGKTSGDYTDTQYF
CDR3 DNA: TGTGCCACCAGTGATCCCCGACCCGGTAAAACTAGCGGGGACTACACAGATACGCAGTATTTT

D gene: TRBD2
clone size: -
V gene: TRBV4-1
J gene: TRBJ2-5
CDR3 protein: CASSQISPAGGPQTQYF
CDR3 DNA: TGCGCCAGCAGCCAAATATCCCCGGCGGGGGGCCCACAGACCCAGTACTTC

D gene: TRBD2
clone size: many
V gene: TRBV7-9
J gene: TRBJ2-7
CDR3 protein: CASSPRVSGRAYEQYF
CDR3 DNA: TGTGCCAGCAGCCCTAGAGTGTCGGGGAGGGCCTACGAGCAGTACTTC

D gene: -
clone size: -
V gene: TRBV25-1
J gene: TRBJ1-4
CDR3 protein: CASSDQEGFGEKLFF
CDR3 DNA: TGTGCCAGCAGTGACCAGGAGGGGTTTGGTGAAAAACTGTTTTTT

D gene: TRBD2
clone size: -
V gene: TRBV12-3/TRBV12-4
J gene: TRBJ2-7
CDR3 protein: CASNIAAGAEDEQYF
CDR3 DNA: TGTGCCAGCAACATCGCAGCGGGGGCCGAGGACGAGCAGTACTTC